Each of the 32 T cell receptor beta chains below was sequenced from the same sample in a study of monozygotic twins with inflammatory bowel disease. TCRdb reanalyzed the 5' RACE reads and collapses them to one entry per CDR3 protein, without DNA. This sample contains hundreds of thousands of distinct CDR3 sequences. Material: blood. These receptor sequences come from a human donor with ulcerative colitis or Crohn's disease, or a healthy co-twin of an affected twin (not recorded which).

The chain joins TRBV19 to TRBJ2-7; as DNA is missing, the TRBD1 call by TCRdb cannot be tested. This CDR3 has 15 amino acids. Germline loops: CDR1 LNHDA, CDR2 SQIVND (reference sequence). CDR3 sequence reads: CASSTARTGDDEQYF. Using reference TRBV19 and TRBJ2-7 for the parts outside the CDR3, the full variable domain is DGGITQSPKYLFRKEGQNVTLSCEQNLNHDAMYWYRQDPGQGLRLIYYSQIVNDFQKGDIAEGYSVSREKKESFPLTVTSAQKNPTAFYLCASSTARTGDDEQYFGPGTRLTVT.

The chain uses TRBV7-8 and TRBJ2-7; the D call of TRBD1 rests on TCRdb alone, since no DNA is present to check it. The CDR3 has 13 amino acids. Germline V lookup: CDR1 SGHVS, CDR2 FQNEAQ. The CDR3 loop is CASSLVSGGGQYF. Variable domain in full (rest from reference TRBV7-8 and TRBJ2-7): GAGVSQSPRYKVAKRGQDVALRCDPISGHVSLFWYQQALGQGPEFLTYFQNEAQLDKSGLPSDRFFAERPEGSVSTLKIQRTQQEDSAVYLCASSLVSGGGQYFGPGTRLTVT.

The rearrangement joins TRBV5-5 to TRBJ2-7; the D call of TRBD2 rests on TCRdb alone, since no DNA is present to check it. Germline CDR1 reads SGHKS; CDR2 reads YYEKEE (reference sequence). The CDR3 totals 14 residues. The CDR3 here is CASSPSGTLREQYF.

This sequence joins TRBV20-1 and TRBJ1-3. CDR3 length: 15 amino acids. Per the germline V gene, CDR1 is DFQATT and CDR2 is SNEGSKA (reference sequence). The CDR3 spells CSATTTLIAGNTIYF.

The chain combines TRBV30 with TRBJ1-1; TCRdb returns TRBD1, unconfirmable since there is no DNA. This CDR3 spans 13 amino acids. Per the germline V gene, CDR1 is GTSNPN and CDR2 is SVGIG (reference sequence). The CDR3 here is CAWSMTVNTEAFF.

The rearrangement joins TRBV30 to TRBJ2-6. The germline V gene has CDR1 GTSNPN and CDR2 SVGIG (reference sequence). CDR3 size: 16 residues. The CDR3 loop is CAWAMGPRAGANVLTF.

This chain uses TRBV11-2 with TRBJ2-1; TCRdb indicates TRBD1, and absent DNA this call remains unverified. The length of the CDR3 is 19 residues. Germline lookup yields CDR1 SGHAT and CDR2 FQNNGV. CDR3: CASSLDRTFEAGADNEQFF.

The chain combines TRBV7-2 with TRBJ2-1; TCRdb reports TRBD1, a call that lacks DNA to check it against. CDR3 length equals 14 residues. Per germline, CDR1 SGHTA and CDR2 FQGNSA. Here the CDR3 reads CASSPDRVSGEQFF.

The rearrangement joins TRBV5-4 to TRBJ2-5; the D call from TCRdb, TRBD2, cannot be confirmed without DNA. The CDR3 covers 15 residues. The germline gives CDR1 SGHNT, CDR2 YYREEE (reference sequence). The chain's CDR3 is CASSHQTAGGETQYF.

The chain uses TRBV20-1 and TRBJ2-1; TCRdb's D call of TRBD2 is untestable without DNA. CDR3 length equals 14 residues. CDR1 is DFQATT and CDR2 is SNEGSKA in the germline V gene (reference sequence). CDR3 loop: CSAYLAGGSYEQFF.

The rearrangement links TRBV3-1 to TRBJ2-3; without DNA, the TCRdb call of TRBD1 cannot be checked. The CDR3 spans 16 residues. From germline, CDR1 is LGHDT and CDR2 YNNKEL (reference sequence). CDR3 residues: CASSQATGTTTDTQYF.

The gene calls are TRBV13 and TRBJ2-7; TCRdb lists TRBD2, though no DNA is available to test this call. CDR1 is PRHDT, CDR2 FYEKMQ, per germline (reference sequence). This CDR3 contains 15 residues. The CDR3 reads CASSSNGLADYEQYF.

The chain combines TRBV6-6 with TRBJ1-5. The CDR3 contains 13 residues. CDR1 is MNHNY, CDR2 SVGAGI, per germline (reference sequence). Here the CDR3 reads CASSGDSNQPQHF.

The chain has TRBV7-2 and TRBJ2-1. Germline CDR1 reads SGHTA; CDR2 reads FQGNSA. This CDR3 is 14 amino acids long. The CDR3 protein is CASSLAYNPSEQFF.

The J gene is TRBJ2-5, the V gene TRBV6-2 or TRBV6-3; TCRdb selects TRBD2, and the lack of DNA leaves this call unchecked. There are 14 residues in the CDR3. CDR1 is MNHEY and CDR2 is SVGEGT in the germline V gene. The CDR3 here is CASSYIAGQETQYF.

The chain links TRBV5-1 to TRBJ2-5; TCRdb's D gene call, TRBD1, goes unchecked for lack of DNA. The CDR3 totals 14 residues. Germline-derived CDR1 and CDR2 are SGHRS and YFSETQ. The CDR3 here is CASSVGTVQETQYF.

The V and J genes are TRBV6-1 and TRBJ2-7; TCRdb designates TRBD2, a call that cannot be tested without DNA. The CDR3 runs to 14 residues. Germline V gene sequence: CDR1 MNHNS, CDR2 SASEGT. CDR3 in amino acids: CASSPLAGADRQYF.

The chain carries TRBV6-6 and TRBJ2-2; TCRdb proposes TRBD1, but this gene call is untestable without DNA. CDR3 size: 13 residues. Germline-derived CDR1 and CDR2 are MNHNY and SVGAGI (reference sequence). The chain's CDR3 is CAILGGETGELFF.

The chain combines TRBV5-1 with TRBJ2-3; TCRdb gives TRBD1 as the D gene, but with no DNA this cannot be confirmed. The germline V gene encodes CDR1 SGHRS and CDR2 YFSETQ. The CDR3 contains 15 residues. This chain's CDR3 is CASSFSGGHTDTQYF.

This sequence joins TRBV27 and TRBJ1-1; absent DNA, TCRdb's TRBD1 call cannot be checked. The CDR3 length is 14 residues. Germline CDR1 and CDR2: MNHEY and SMNVEV (reference sequence). Here the CDR3 reads CASRAGQGASKAFF.

The gene calls are TRBV18 and TRBJ2-5. The CDR3 length is 13 residues. Germline V lookup: CDR1 KGHSH, CDR2 LQKENI. The CDR3 sequence: CASSPNREETQYF.

CDR3: CASYSPPPKRTENYGYTF. V is TRBV18 and J is TRBJ1-2; there is no DNA to check the TCRdb D call of TRBD1. The germline V gene encodes CDR1 KGHSH and CDR2 LQKENI. The CDR3 extends over 18 amino acids.

This chain links TRBV7-9 with TRBJ1-5. This CDR3 comprises 14 residues. The germline gives CDR1 SEHNR, CDR2 FQNEAQ (reference sequence). CDR3: CASSMEGSNQPQHF.

V usage is TRBV20-1 and J usage is TRBJ2-7; TCRdb names TRBD1, which stays unverified in the absence of DNA. The CDR3 loop spans 15 amino acids. Germline V gives CDR1 DFQATT, CDR2 SNEGSKA (reference sequence). The CDR3 sequence: CSARPSGTVYHEQYF.

The gene calls are TRBV2 and TRBJ2-7; with no DNA, the TCRdb D assignment of TRBD2 cannot be verified. This CDR3 is 14 amino acids long. The germline V gene encodes CDR1 SNHLY and CDR2 FYNNEI. The CDR3 sequence: CASSEGTLAYEQYF.

V is TRBV18 and J is TRBJ1-6. Per germline, CDR1 KGHSH and CDR2 LQKENI. This CDR3 region has 13 residues. The CDR3 protein is CASSNSYNSPLHF.

V and J are TRBV5-4 and TRBJ2-7. This CDR3 has 16 residues. Germline assignment: CDR1 SGHNT and CDR2 YYREEE (reference sequence). The CDR3 protein is CASSRTQASGSYEQYF.

The CDR3 here is CAWTGQGMPYEQYF. V usage is TRBV30 and J usage is TRBJ2-7. Per germline, CDR1 GTSNPN and CDR2 SVGIG (reference sequence). This CDR3 is 14 amino acids long.

V and J are TRBV5-5 and TRBJ2-1; the D call of TRBD2 rests on TCRdb alone, since no DNA is present to check it. The CDR3 length is 16 residues. The germline gives CDR1 SGHKS, CDR2 YYEKEE (reference sequence). The CDR3 is CASSSLRGSLINEQFF.

The chain combines TRBV27 with TRBJ1-3; as DNA is missing, the TRBD1 call by TCRdb cannot be tested. Germline CDR1 is MNHEY and CDR2 is SMNVEV (reference sequence). The CDR3 loop spans 18 amino acids. This chain's CDR3 is CASSLSGTPYSSGNTIYF.

V and J are TRBV20-1 and TRBJ1-5. From germline, CDR1 is DFQATT and CDR2 SNEGSKA (reference sequence). This CDR3 contains 14 residues. The CDR3: CSATDGPSNQPQHF.

The J gene is TRBJ1-2, the V gene TRBV7-8. The CDR3 contains 16 residues. CDR1 is SGHVS, CDR2 FQNEAQ, per germline. CDR3 protein: CASSLATPKASYGYTF.